This TCR beta chain is drawn from a study of cytomegalovirus exposure and HLA in healthy donors. CDR3 size: 13 residues. CDR1 is SQVTM, CDR2 ANQGSEA, per germline. V lost 0 bases to trimming and J lost 2 bases, with 8 bases between them. Primers for the PCR totalled 60 Vbeta and 13 Jbeta. Method: immunoSEQ multiplex PCR; TCRdb's copy keeps in-frame clones and lacks some. The data contain roughly 150,000 clones, about 77% of them singletons. The chain recombines TRBV29-1 with TRBJ2-7; D remains unclear. Sequencing was done on a sample of PBMCs. This clonotype originated in a man in his late teens or twenties in good health and CMV-seropositive. CDR3 nucleotide sequence: TGCAGCGTTGAAGAGGCACCCACCTACGAGCAGTACTTC. Translation: CSVEEAPTYEQYF.